These 10 T cell receptor beta chains share one sample of origin, sequenced in a study of cytomegalovirus exposure and HLA in healthy donors. PCR employed 60 Vbeta and 13 Jbeta primers. Libraries were prepared by immunoSEQ multiplex PCR; TCRdb keeps only in-frame clonotypes and omits some of them. The profile shows a few hundred thousand clones, about 83% of them singletons. The sequenced sample was PBMCs. These receptor sequences come from a girl aged 10-17 years in good health and CMV-seronegative.

This chain joins TRBV7-9 and TRBJ1-1; possibly TRBD1 for D (6 bases). Trimming cost V 5 bases and J 6 bases, with 13 bases left between them. The CDR3 totals 13 residues. Germline V gene data show CDR1 as SEHNR and CDR2 as FQNEAQ (reference sequence). This CDR3 is CASSTTQGPEAFF. In DNA form, the CDR3 reads TGTGCCAGCAGCACAACACAGGGTCCTGAAGCTTTCTTT.

The count of this clone is one. The chain employs TRBV5-1 and TRBJ2-1; D uncertain. V was trimmed by 0 bases and J by 2 bases, leaving 15 bases between them. The CDR3 spans 17 residues. Germline loops: CDR1 SGHRS, CDR2 YFSETQ. As DNA, the CDR3 is TGCGCCAGCAGCTTGGGGTCTGCGGCTCCCCCCTACAATGAGCAGTTCTTC. Translating gives CASSLGSAAPPYNEQFF. The full variable domain, rest sourced from reference TRBV5-1 and TRBJ2-1, is KAGVTQTPRYLIKTRGQQVTLSCSPISGHRSVSWYQQTPGQGLQFLFEYFSETQRNKGNFPGRFSGRQFSNSRSEMNVSTLELGDSALYLCASSLGSAAPPYNEQFFGPGTRLTVL.

The gene calls are TRBV6-5 and TRBJ1-2, with 9 nucleotides matching TRBD1. The J segment lost 6 bases and the V segment lost 2 bases, leaving 1 base of the junction unmatched. CDR1 is MNHEY and CDR2 is SVGAGI in the germline V gene. The CDR3 runs 13 residues. The CDR3 loop reads CASSYDRGDGYTF. CDR3 DNA sequence: TGTGCCAGCAGTTACGACAGGGGGGATGGCTACACCTTC.

The rearrangement joins TRBV29-1 to TRBJ2-3, with TRBD1 matching over 8 bases. The CDR3 extends over 14 amino acids. After removal of 5 bases from V and 6 bases from J, the junction contained 10 bases not matched to a gene. Germline CDR1 reads SQVTM; CDR2 reads ANQGSEA. The CDR3 nucleotides read TGCAGCGTTTTGCGGCAGGGGGCAACGGATACGCAGTATTTT. Amino acid sequence: CSVLRQGATDTQYF.

The chain couples TRBV9 to TRBJ1-2, with 7 bases lining up with TRBD1. Germline assignment: CDR1 SGDLS and CDR2 YYNGEE. The CDR3 covers 15 residues. The ends lost 5 bases at V and 0 bases at J; junction bases unmatched: 7. The DNA for the CDR3 is TGTGCCAGCAGTTCTACAGGGGACTCTAACTATGGCTACACCTTC. It encodes CASSSTGDSNYGYTF.

The rearrangement links TRBV6-5 to TRBJ1-2, with TRBD1 matching 8 bases. CDR3 size: 13 residues. CDR1 is MNHEY, CDR2 SVGAGI, per germline. V lost 6 bases and J lost 0; bases outside the gene matches: 0. CDR3 in DNA: TGTGCCAGCAGACAGGGGGCTAACTATGGCTACACCTTC. Translated: CASRQGANYGYTF.

This chain links TRBV5-1 with TRBJ2-7; no clear D gene. Germline lookup yields CDR1 SGHRS and CDR2 YFSETQ. The CDR3 runs to 14 residues. Trimming cost V 2 bases and J 2 bases, with 11 bases left between them. CDR3 in amino acids: CASSLRQSTYEQYF. The CDR3 DNA reads TGCGCCAGCAGCTTAAGACAAAGCACCTACGAGCAGTACTTC.

The chain links TRBV6-5 to TRBJ1-1, with D uncertain. This CDR3 has 15 amino acids. The germline V gene has CDR1 MNHEY and CDR2 SVGAGI. Trimming removed 6 bases from V and 1 base from J, with 15 bases in between. This chain's CDR3 is CASSRTRGRNTEAFF. The CDR3 region has the DNA TGTGCCAGCAGCCGCACTCGAGGTAGGAACACTGAAGCTTTCTTT.

This rearrangement joins TRBV10-1 to TRBJ2-1, with a weak D call TRBD1 (6 bases). Trimming took 5 bases from V and 4 from J, leaving 9 bases between them. Germline CDR1 WNHNN, CDR2 SYGVQD (reference sequence). This CDR3 is 13 amino acids long. CDR3 nucleotides: TGCGCCAGCAGTCGCGGACAGTACAATGAGCAGTTCTTC. Residues: CASSRGQYNEQFF.

The gene calls are TRBV29-1 and TRBJ2-3; TRBD2 agrees at 13 bases. Germline V CDR1 and CDR2: SQVTM, ANQGSEA. The CDR3 consists of 15 residues. The V and J ends lost 5 bases and 3 bases, in that order; junction bases with no gene match: 5. The CDR3 here is CSVQRTSGGTDTQYF. The CDR3 region has the DNA TGCAGCGTTCAACGGACTAGCGGGGGTACAGATACGCAGTATTTT.